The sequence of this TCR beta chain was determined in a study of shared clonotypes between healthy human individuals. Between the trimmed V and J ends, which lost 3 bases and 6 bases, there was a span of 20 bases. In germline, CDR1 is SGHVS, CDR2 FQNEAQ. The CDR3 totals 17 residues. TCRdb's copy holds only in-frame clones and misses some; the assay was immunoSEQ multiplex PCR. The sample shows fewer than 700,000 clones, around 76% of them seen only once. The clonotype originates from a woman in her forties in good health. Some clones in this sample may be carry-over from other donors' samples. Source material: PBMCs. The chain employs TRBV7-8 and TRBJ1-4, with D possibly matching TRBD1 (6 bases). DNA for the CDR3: TGTGCCAGCAGCTTGACCGCAGACAGGTCTGAGGATGAAAAACTGTTTTTT. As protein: CASSLTADRSEDEKLFF.